The 15 T cell receptor beta chains in this list originate from one sample, sequenced in a study of T cell responses to AZD1222 COVID-19 vaccine. Assay used: immunoSEQ multiplex PCR; TCRdb lists only in-frame clones, some missing. The sample yields about 27,000 clones, about 90% seen once. Sequenced here: peripheral blood, sampled 28 days after the second AZD1222 dose. These receptors were taken from an adult who received the AZD1222 COVID-19 vaccine.

The CDR3: CASSSPQGNEQFF. As DNA, the CDR3 is TGTGCCAGCAGTTCCCCTCAGGGGAATGAGCAGTTCTTC. This chain links TRBV27 with TRBJ2-1; TRBD1 might be the D (6 bases). The germline gives CDR1 MNHEY, CDR2 SMNVEV (reference sequence). Deletions cut 4 bases from V and 7 bases from J, with 11 bases between. This CDR3 comprises 13 residues.

This rearrangement joins TRBV5-4 to TRBJ2-6; D is undetermined. V lost 1 base and J lost 0, with 8 bases in between. The germline gives CDR1 SGHNT, CDR2 YYREEE (reference sequence). CDR3 size: 16 residues. The CDR3 spells CASSLPVSSGANVLTF. CDR3 sequence (DNA): TGTGCCAGCAGCTTGCCCGTTAGCTCTGGGGCCAACGTCCTGACTTTC.

V gene TRBV11-3 combines with J gene TRBJ2-7; 8 bases fit TRBD2. The CDR3 runs 16 residues. The germline CDR1 and CDR2 sequences are SGHNT and YENEEA. Trimming took 4 bases from V and 2 from J; bases not matched to a gene: 10. The CDR3 DNA sequence: TGTGCCAGCAGCTCAATAAGCGGGGGCTCAACCTACGAGCAGTACTTC. Translation gives CASSSISGGSTYEQYF. Full variable domain (rest looked up from reference TRBV11-3 and TRBJ2-7): EAGVVQSPRYKIIEKKQPVAFWCNPISGHNTLYWYLQNLGQGPELLIRYENEEAVDDSQLPKDRFSAERLKGVDSTLKIQPAELGDSAVYLCASSSISGGSTYEQYFGPGTRLTVT.

The genes are TRBV6-5 and TRBJ1-1, with 7 bases matching TRBD1. CDR3 length: 14 amino acids. The junction had 3 bases not matched to a gene; V was cut back by 5 bases and J by 0 bases. Germline-derived CDR1 and CDR2 are MNHEY and SVGAGI. The CDR3 DNA follows: TGTGCCAGCAGTCGACAGGGACTGAACACTGAAGCTTTCTTT. Translated: CASSRQGLNTEAFF.

The CDR3 region has the DNA TGTGCCAGCAACCAACTAGCGGGAGCTCCAGATACGCAGTATTTT. As protein: CASNQLAGAPDTQYF. The gene calls are TRBV5-6 and TRBJ2-3, with 11 bases matching TRBD2. Trimming removed 6 bases from V and 4 bases from J; junction bases left unmatched: 7. The CDR3 length is 15 residues. From germline, CDR1 is SGHDT and CDR2 YYEEEE.

The genes are TRBV7-6 and TRBJ1-1; D is undetermined. The CDR3 runs to 15 residues. Trimming took 1 base from V and 0 from J, leaving 9 bases between them. Germline assignment: CDR1 SGHVS and CDR2 FNYEAQ. The chain's CDR3 is CASSLGTDLNTEAFF. CDR3 bases: TGTGCCAGCAGCTTAGGGACGGATTTGAACACTGAAGCTTTCTTT.

J is TRBJ2-2 and V is TRBV4-3; tentatively, D is TRBD1 (5 bases). Germline CDR1 is LGHNA and CDR2 is YSLEER. V was cut by 0 bases and J by 5 bases, with 7 bases left in between. The CDR3 sequence is 14 residues long. CDR3 residues: CASSQDRVTGELFF. Written as DNA, the CDR3 is TGCGCCAGCAGCCAAGACAGGGTTACCGGGGAGCTGTTTTTT.

The chain employs TRBV11-1 and TRBJ1-3, with D perhaps TRBD1 (5 bases). Trimming cost V 5 bases and J 0 bases, with 8 bases left between them. The V gene's germline CDR1 is SGHAT and CDR2 FQDESV (reference sequence). The CDR3 has 14 amino acids. The CDR3 DNA sequence: TGTGCCAGCAGCACAGGATACTCTGGAAACACCATATATTTT. Its translation is CASSTGYSGNTIYF. The full variable domain, in which reference TRBV11-1 and TRBJ1-3 provide the parts outside the CDR3, is EAEVAQSPRYKITEKSQAVAFWCDPISGHATLYWYRQILGQGPELLVQFQDESVVDDSQLPKDRFSAERLKGVDSTLKIQPAELGDSAMYLCASSTGYSGNTIYFGEGSWLTVV.

The chain is built from TRBV5-4 and TRBJ1-2; no firm D call. The V and J ends lost 2 bases and 6 bases respectively, with 11 bases between them. CDR3 length: 13 residues. Germline CDR1 is SGHNT and CDR2 is YYREEE (reference sequence). The CDR3 DNA sequence: TGTGCCAGCAGCTTTACCAAGGGAAATGGCTACACCTTC. This gives the protein CASSFTKGNGYTF.

The chain employs TRBV4-1 and TRBJ1-1, with D tentatively TRBD1 (5 bases). Germline assignment: CDR1 MGHRA and CDR2 YSYEKL. This CDR3 region has 17 residues. V lost 4 bases and J lost 4, with 22 bases in between. The CDR3 DNA follows: TGCGCCAGCAGCCTTCAAGGCGGGGGATTGAAAGTCACTGAAGCTTTCTTT. Translated: CASSLQGGGLKVTEAFF.

CDR3 amino acids: CASSRTSGGEQPQHF. DNA for the CDR3: TGTGCCAGCAGCCGCACATCAGGGGGCGAGCAGCCCCAGCATTTT. This chain links TRBV4-2 with TRBJ1-5, with 8 nucleotides matching TRBD1. This CDR3 comprises 15 residues. The germline V gene has CDR1 LGHNA and CDR2 YNFKEQ. J lost 7 bases, V lost 4 bases, and 9 bases had no gene match.

J is TRBJ1-1 and V is TRBV6-2 or TRBV6-3; D gene ambiguous. The CDR3 length is 15 residues. Germline-derived CDR1 and CDR2 are MNHEY and SVGEGT. Trimming pared 5 bases from V and 0 bases from J, leaving 13 bases between. As DNA, the CDR3 is TGTGCCAGCAGTCCACGGAGAGATTTGAACACTGAAGCTTTCTTT. Protein: CASSPRRDLNTEAFF.

This chain connects TRBV3-1 (or the pseudogene TRBV3-2) to TRBJ2-1, with a possible D match to TRBD2 (7 bases). Trimming left V 3 bases short and J 6 bases short, with 18 bases between. The CDR3 loop spans 16 amino acids. Germline V lookup: CDR1 LGHDT, CDR2 YNNKEL (reference sequence). This chain's CDR3 is CASSQSPGGQSNEQFF. CDR3 in DNA: TGTGCCAGCAGCCAGTCGCCGGGAGGACAGAGCAATGAGCAGTTCTTC.

V gene TRBV6-5 combines with J gene TRBJ1-3; no firm D call. V lost 7 bases, J lost 4 bases, and 5 bases lay in between. Germline V gene data show CDR1 as MNHEY and CDR2 as SVGAGI. CDR3 length: 11 amino acids. The CDR3 DNA is TGTGCCAGCACTGCCGGAAACACCATATATTTT. Amino acid sequence: CASTAGNTIYF.

The chain joins TRBV2 to TRBJ1-2; 7 nucleotides align to TRBD1. Germline V gene sequence: CDR1 SNHLY, CDR2 FYNNEI. V shed 4 bases, J shed 8 bases, and the junction held 7 bases outside the gene matches. The CDR3 is 13 residues long. CDR3 sequence reads: CASSGSGQKGYTF. The DNA for the CDR3 is TGTGCCAGCAGTGGATCGGGACAGAAGGGCTACACCTTC.